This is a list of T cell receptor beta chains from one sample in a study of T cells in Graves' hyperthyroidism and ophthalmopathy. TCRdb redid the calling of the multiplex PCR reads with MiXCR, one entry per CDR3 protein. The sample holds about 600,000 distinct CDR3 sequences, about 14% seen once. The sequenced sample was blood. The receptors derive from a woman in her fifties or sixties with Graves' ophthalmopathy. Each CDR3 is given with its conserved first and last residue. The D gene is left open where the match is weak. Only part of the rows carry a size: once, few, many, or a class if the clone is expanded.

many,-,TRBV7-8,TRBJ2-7,CASKSEDEQYF,TGTGCCAGCAAATCAGAGGACGAGCAGTACTTC
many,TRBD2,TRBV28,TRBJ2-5,CASSTSWVAGSSQETQYF,TGTGCCAGCAGTACCTCCTGGGTAGCGGGAAGTTCCCAAGAGACCCAGTACTTC
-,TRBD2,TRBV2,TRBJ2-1,CASRRTLAGGGNEQFF,TGTGCCAGCAGACGAACACTAGCGGGGGGCGGCAATGAGCAGTTCTTC
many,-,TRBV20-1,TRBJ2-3,CSALEFDTQYF,TGCAGTGCTTTAGAATTTGATACGCAGTATTTT
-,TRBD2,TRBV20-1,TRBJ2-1,CSARGLAGGTAYNEQFF,TGCAGTGCTAGAGGACTAGCGGGAGGGACTGCTTACAATGAGCAGTTCTTC
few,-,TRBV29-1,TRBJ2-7,CSVEGSGSEQYF,TGCAGCGTTGAAGGATCGGGCTCCGAGCAGTACTTC
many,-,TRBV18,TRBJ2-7,CASSPQGTWDYEQYF,TGTGCCAGCTCACCGCAGGGTACATGGGACTACGAGCAGTACTTC
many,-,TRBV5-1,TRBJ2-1,CASSSETGDPYNEQFF,TGCGCCAGCAGCAGCGAGACAGGTGACCCCTACAATGAGCAGTTCTTC
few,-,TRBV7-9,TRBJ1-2,CASSFGNVWGYTF,TGTGCCAGCAGCTTCGGGAACGTATGGGGCTACACCTTC
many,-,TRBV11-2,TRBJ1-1,CASSLSQKAFF,TGTGCCAGCAGCTTAAGCCAAAAAGCTTTCTTT
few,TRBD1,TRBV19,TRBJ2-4,CASSIKGQVHGNIQYF,TGTGCCAGTAGTATAAAGGGACAGGTCCACGGAAACATTCAGTACTTC
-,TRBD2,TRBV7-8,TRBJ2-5,CASSPAGLAGVSPETQYF,TGTGCCAGCAGCCCAGCGGGACTAGCGGGAGTTTCTCCAGAGACCCAGTACTTC